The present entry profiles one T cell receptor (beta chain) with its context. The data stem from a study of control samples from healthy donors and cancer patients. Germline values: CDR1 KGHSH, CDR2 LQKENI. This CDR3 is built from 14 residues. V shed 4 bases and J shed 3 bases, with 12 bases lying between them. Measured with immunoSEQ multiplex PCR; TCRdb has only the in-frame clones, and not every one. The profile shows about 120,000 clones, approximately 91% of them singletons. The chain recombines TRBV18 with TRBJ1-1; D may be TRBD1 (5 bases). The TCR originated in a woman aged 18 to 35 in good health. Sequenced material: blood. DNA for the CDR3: TGTGCCAGCTCACGCGGAGGGACGGACACTGAAGCTTTCTTT. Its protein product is CASSRGGTDTEAFF.